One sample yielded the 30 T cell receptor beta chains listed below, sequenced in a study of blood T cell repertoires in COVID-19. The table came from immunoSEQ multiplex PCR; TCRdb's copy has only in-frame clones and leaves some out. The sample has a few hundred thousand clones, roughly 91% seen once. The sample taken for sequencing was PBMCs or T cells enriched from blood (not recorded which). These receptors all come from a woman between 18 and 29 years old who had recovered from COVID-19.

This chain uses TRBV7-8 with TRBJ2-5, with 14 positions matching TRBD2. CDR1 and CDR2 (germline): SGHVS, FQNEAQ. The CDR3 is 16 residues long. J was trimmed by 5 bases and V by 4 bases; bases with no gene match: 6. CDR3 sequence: CASSSGLAGAGETQYF. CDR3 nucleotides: TGTGCCAGCAGCTCGGGACTAGCGGGGGCGGGGGAGACCCAGTACTTC.

The CDR3 nucleotides are TGTGCCAGCAGCGTAGGACCGGTACAGCAGCAGGGTACCACTGAAGCTTTCTTT. Translating gives CASSVGPVQQQGTTEAFF. The genes are TRBV9 and TRBJ1-1; a possible D gene is TRBD1 (5 bases). This CDR3 has 18 amino acids. Trimming pared 0 bases from V and 4 bases from J, leaving 22 bases between. CDR1 is SGDLS, CDR2 YYNGEE, per germline.

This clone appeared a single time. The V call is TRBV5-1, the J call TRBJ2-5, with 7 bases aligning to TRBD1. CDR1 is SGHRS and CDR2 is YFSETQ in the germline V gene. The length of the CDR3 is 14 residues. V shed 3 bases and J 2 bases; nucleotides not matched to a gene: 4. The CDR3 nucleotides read TGCGCCAGCAGCTCCAGGGACAGTCAAGAGACCCAGTACTTC. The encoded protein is CASSSRDSQETQYF.

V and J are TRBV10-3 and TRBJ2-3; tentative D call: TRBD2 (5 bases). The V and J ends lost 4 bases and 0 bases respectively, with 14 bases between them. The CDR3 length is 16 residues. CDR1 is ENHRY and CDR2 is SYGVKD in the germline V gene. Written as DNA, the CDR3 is TGTGCCATCAGTGTCCCGAGCGAGGGAAGCACAGATACGCAGTATTTT. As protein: CAISVPSEGSTDTQYF.

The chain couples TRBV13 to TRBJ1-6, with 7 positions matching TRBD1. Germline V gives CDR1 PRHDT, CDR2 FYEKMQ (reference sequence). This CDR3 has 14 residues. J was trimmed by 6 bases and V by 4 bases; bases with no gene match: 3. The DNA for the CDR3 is TGTGCCAGCAGCTCGGGACAGCTTAATTCACCCCTCCACTTT. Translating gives CASSSGQLNSPLHF. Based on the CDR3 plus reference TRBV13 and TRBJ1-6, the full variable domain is AAGVIQSPRHLIKEKRETATLKCYPIPRHDTVYWYQQGPGQDPQFLISFYEKMQSDKGSIPDRFSAQQFSDYHSELNMSSLELGDSALYFCASSSGQLNSPLHFGNGTRLTVT.

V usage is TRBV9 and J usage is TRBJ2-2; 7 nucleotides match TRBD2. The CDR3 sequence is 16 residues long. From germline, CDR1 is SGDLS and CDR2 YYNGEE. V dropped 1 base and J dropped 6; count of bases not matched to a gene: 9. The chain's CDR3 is CASSVQGGSVAGELFF. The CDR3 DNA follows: TGTGCCAGCAGCGTACAGGGCGGGAGTGTAGCCGGGGAGCTGTTTTTT.

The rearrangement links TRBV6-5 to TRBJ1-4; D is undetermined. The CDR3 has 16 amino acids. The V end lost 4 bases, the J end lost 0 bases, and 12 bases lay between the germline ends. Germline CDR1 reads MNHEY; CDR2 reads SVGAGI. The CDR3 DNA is TGTGCCAGCAGTTTAAGAGGAGGAGCAACTAATGAAAAACTGTTTTTT. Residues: CASSLRGGATNEKLFF.

The CDR3 DNA is TGTGCCAGCAGCGTACGGGGTGACTCCTATAATTCACCCCTCCACTTT. Amino acids: CASSVRGDSYNSPLHF. The rearrangement joins TRBV9 to TRBJ1-6; no clear D gene. This CDR3 is built from 16 residues. V gave up 1 base and J gave up 0 bases, with 8 bases separating them. The germline gives CDR1 SGDLS, CDR2 YYNGEE. The whole variable domain, remainder taken from reference TRBV9 and TRBJ1-6, is DSGVTQTPKHLITATGQRVTLRCSPRSGDLSVYWYQQSLDQGLQFLIQYYNGEERAKGNILERFSAQQFPDLHSELNLSSLELGDSALYFCASSVRGDSYNSPLHFGNGTRLTVT.

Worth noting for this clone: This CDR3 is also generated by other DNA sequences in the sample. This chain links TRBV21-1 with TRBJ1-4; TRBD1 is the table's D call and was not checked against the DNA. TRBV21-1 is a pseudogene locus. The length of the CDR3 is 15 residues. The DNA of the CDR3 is TGTGCCAGCAGCAAAGGACAGCCCCCAGGGGAAAAACTGTTTTTT. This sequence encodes CASSKGQPPGEKLFF.

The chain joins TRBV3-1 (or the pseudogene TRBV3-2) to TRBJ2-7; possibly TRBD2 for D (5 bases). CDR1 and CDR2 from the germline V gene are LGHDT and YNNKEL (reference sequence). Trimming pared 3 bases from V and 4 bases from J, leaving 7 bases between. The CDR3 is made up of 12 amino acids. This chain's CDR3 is CASSHEGYEQYF. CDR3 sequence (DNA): TGTGCCAGCAGCCATGAGGGATACGAGCAGTACTTC.

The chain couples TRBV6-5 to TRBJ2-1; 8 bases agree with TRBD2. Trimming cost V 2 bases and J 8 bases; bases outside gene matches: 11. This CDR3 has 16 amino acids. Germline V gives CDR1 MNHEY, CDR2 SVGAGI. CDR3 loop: CASSYESGGASDEQFF. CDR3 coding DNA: TGTGCCAGCAGTTACGAGTCCGGGGGGGCTTCCGATGAGCAGTTCTTC.

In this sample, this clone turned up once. CDR3 in amino acids: CATSDSGLTSTDTQYF. The CDR3 DNA is TGTGCCACCAGTGATTCAGGCTTAACTAGCACAGATACGCAGTATTTT. The rearrangement links TRBV24-1 to TRBJ2-3, with D unresolved. Germline assignment: CDR1 KGHDR and CDR2 SFDVKD. Trimming removed 2 bases from V and 0 bases from J, with 11 bases in between. The CDR3 is 16 amino acids.

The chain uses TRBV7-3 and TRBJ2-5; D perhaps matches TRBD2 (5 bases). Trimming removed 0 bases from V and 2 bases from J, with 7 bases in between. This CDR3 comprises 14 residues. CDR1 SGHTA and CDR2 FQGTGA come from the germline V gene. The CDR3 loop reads CASSLTPGQETQYF. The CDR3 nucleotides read TGTGCCAGCAGCTTAACCCCGGGGCAAGAGACCCAGTACTTC.

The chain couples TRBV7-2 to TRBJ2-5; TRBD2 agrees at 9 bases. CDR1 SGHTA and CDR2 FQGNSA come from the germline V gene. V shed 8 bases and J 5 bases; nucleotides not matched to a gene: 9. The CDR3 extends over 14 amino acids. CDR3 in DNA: TGTGCCAGCGGACCGGGACTAGCTGTGGAGACCCAGTACTTC. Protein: CASGPGLAVETQYF.

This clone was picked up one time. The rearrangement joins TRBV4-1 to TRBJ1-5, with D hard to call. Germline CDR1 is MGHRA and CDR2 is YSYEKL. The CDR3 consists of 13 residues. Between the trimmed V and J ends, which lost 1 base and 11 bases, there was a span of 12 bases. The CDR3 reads CASSQVGPSAQHF. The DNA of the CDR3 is TGCGCCAGCAGCCAAGTTGGGCCGTCGGCCCAGCATTTT.

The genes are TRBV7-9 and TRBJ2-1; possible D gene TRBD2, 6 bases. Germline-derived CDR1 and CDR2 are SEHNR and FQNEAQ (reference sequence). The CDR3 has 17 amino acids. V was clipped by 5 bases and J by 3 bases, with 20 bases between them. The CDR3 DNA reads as TGTGCCAGCAGCCGCGGGGCTGCTAGCGAGAACTACAATGAGCAGTTCTTC. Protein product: CASSRGAASENYNEQFF.

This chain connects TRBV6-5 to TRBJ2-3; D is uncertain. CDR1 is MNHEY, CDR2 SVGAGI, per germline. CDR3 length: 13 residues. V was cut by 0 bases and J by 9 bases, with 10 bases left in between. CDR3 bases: TGTGCCAGCAGTTACTCGTCGACTCGAACGCAGTATTTT. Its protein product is CASSYSSTRTQYF.

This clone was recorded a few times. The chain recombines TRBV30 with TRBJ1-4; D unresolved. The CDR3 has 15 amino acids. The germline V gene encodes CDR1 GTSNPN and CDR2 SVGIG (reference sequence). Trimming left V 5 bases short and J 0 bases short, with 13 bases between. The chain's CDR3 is CAWGEGVSTNEKLFF. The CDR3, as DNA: TGTGCCTGGGGGGAGGGCGTTTCAACTAATGAAAAACTGTTTTTT.

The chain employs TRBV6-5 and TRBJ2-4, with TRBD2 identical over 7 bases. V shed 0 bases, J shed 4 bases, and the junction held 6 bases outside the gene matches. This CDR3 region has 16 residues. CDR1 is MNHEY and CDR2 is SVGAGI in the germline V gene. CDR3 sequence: CASSYSQLAEKNIQYF. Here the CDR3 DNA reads TGTGCCAGCAGTTACTCCCAGCTAGCGGAAAAAAACATTCAGTACTTC.

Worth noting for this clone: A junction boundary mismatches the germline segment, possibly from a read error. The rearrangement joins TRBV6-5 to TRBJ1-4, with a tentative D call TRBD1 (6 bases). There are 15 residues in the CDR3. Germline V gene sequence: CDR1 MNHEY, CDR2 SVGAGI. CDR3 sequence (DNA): TGTGCCAGCAGTGACTCAGGGGTGACTAATGAAAAACTGTTTTTT. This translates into CASSDSGVTNEKLFF.

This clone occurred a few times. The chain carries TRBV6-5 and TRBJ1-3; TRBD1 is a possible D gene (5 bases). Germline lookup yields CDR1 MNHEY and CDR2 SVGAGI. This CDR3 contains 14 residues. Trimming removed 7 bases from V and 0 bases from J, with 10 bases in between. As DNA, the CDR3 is TGTGCCAGCACCCGGGGGAGCTCTGGAAACACCATATATTTT. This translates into CASTRGSSGNTIYF.

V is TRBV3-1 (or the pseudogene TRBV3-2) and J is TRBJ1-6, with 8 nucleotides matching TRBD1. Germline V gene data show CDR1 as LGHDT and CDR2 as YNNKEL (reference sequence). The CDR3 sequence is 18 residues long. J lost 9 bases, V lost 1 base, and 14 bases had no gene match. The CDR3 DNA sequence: TGTGCCAGCAGCCAAGTCGTAAGCCCTCAGGGGGCGAGTTCACCCCTCCACTTT. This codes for CASSQVVSPQGASSPLHF.

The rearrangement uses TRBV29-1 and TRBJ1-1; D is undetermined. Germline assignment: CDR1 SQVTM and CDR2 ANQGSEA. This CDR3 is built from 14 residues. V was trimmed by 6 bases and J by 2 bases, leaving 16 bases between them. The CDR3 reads CSVRLRVANTEAFF. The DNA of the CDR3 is TGCAGCGTCAGATTACGGGTGGCTAACACTGAAGCTTTCTTT.

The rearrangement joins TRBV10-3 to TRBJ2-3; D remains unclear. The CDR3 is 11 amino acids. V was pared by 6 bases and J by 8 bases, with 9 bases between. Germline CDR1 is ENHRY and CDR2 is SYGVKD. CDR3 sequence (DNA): TGTGCCATCAGCTCCACCGGTACGCAGTATTTT. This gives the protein CAISSTGTQYF.

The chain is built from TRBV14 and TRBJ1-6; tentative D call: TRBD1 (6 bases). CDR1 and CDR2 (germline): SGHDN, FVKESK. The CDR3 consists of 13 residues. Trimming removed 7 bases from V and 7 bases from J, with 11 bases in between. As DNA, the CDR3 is TGTGCCAGCAACCAGGGGAGCAATTCACCCCTCCACTTT. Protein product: CASNQGSNSPLHF.

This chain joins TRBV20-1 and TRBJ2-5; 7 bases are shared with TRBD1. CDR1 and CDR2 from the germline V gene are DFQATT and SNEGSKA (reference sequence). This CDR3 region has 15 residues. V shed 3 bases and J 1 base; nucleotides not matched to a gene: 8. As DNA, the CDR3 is TGCAGTGCTAGTCCAACCGACAGGGCCCAAGAGACCCAGTACTTC. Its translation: CSASPTDRAQETQYF.

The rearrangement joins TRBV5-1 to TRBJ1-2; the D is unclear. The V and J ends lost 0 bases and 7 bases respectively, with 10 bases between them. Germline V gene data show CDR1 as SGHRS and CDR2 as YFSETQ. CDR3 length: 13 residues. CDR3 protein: CASSLGSGGGYTF. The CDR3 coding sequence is TGCGCCAGCAGCTTGGGTAGCGGCGGTGGCTACACCTTC.

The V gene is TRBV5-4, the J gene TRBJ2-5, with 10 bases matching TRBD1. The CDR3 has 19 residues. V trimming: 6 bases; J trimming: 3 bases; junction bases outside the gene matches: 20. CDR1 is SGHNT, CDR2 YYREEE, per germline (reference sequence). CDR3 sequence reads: CASKDHRGQGYLGEETQYF. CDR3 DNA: TGTGCCAGCAAAGACCACCGGGGACAGGGGTATCTTGGGGAAGAGACCCAGTACTTC.

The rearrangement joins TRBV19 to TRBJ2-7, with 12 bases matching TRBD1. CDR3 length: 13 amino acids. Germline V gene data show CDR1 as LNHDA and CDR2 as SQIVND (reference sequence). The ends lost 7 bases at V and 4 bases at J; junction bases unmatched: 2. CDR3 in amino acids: CASKGQGAYEQYF. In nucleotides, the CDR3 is TGTGCCAGTAAGGGACAGGGGGCGTACGAGCAGTACTTC.

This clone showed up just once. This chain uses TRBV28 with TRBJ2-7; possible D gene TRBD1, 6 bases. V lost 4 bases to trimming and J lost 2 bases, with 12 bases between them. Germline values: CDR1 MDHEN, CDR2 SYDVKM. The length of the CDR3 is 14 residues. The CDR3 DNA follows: TGTGCCAGCAGTTCGGCAGGGGTTACCTACGAGCAGTACTTC. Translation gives CASSSAGVTYEQYF.